Listed here are 29 T cell receptor beta chains from one sample, sequenced in a study of T cells after yellow fever vaccination. One entry per CDR3 protein, called by TCRdb with MiXCR from the 5' RACE reads. Altogether hundreds of thousands of distinct CDR3 sequences are present, 9% to 15% being singletons, with the ten largest covering just under 15%. Sequenced material: PBMCs, taken on the day of the yellow fever booster vaccination. Receptor source: a man aged 25-45 years who received the YFV17D yellow fever vaccine.

CDR3 sequence reads: CSAGQGVNYGYTF. CDR3 DNA sequence: TGCAGTGCGGGACAGGGGGTAAACTATGGCTACACCTTC. This rearrangement joins TRBV20-1 to TRBJ1-2; 11 nucleotides agree with TRBD1. Germline V gives CDR1 DFQATT, CDR2 SNEGSKA (reference sequence). The CDR3 has 13 residues. After removal of 6 bases from V and 2 bases from J, the junction contained 2 bases not matched to a gene.

Many counts were recorded for this clonotype. The gene calls are TRBV12-3 or TRBV12-4 and TRBJ1-3; D not resolved. V gave up 2 bases and J gave up 7 bases, with 9 bases separating them. The CDR3 is made up of 13 amino acids. The DNA for the CDR3 is TGTGCCAGCAGTTTATCGAGTAGGAACACCATATATTTT. Its translation: CASSLSSRNTIYF.

This clonotype appeared many times. The rearrangement links TRBV6-5 to TRBJ2-1; 14 nucleotides agree with TRBD2. The V gene's germline CDR1 is MNHEY and CDR2 SVGAGI. V was pared by 4 bases and J by 8 bases, with 7 bases of the junction left unmatched. The CDR3 is made up of 16 amino acids. The CDR3 here is CASSSRLAGGPHEQFF. The CDR3 DNA follows: TGTGCCAGCAGTTCTCGACTAGCGGGAGGGCCGCATGAGCAGTTCTTC.

There are a few counts of this clonotype. This rearrangement joins TRBV12-3 or TRBV12-4 to TRBJ1-1, with 8 bases fitting TRBD1. This CDR3 contains 13 residues. With V trimmed by 5 bases and J by 7 bases, 6 bases remained unmatched. In DNA form, the CDR3 reads TGTGCCAGCAGTCCCGGGACAGGCCGTGAAGCTTTCTTT. Protein product: CASSPGTGREAFF.

There are a few counts of this clonotype. The CDR3 here is CASSLARDGAYEQYF. The CDR3 DNA reads TGTGCCAGCAGCTTAGCCCGGGACGGTGCCTACGAGCAGTACTTC. V is TRBV11-2 and J is TRBJ2-7, with D perhaps TRBD1 or TRBD2 (5 bases each). Germline loops: CDR1 SGHAT, CDR2 FQNNGV. V lost 1 base and J 2 bases, leaving 12 bases between the germline ends. CDR3 length: 15 amino acids.

The chain has TRBV10-3 and TRBJ2-7; 11 nucleotides line up with TRBD1. Germline V lookup: CDR1 ENHRY, CDR2 SYGVKD. This CDR3 has 20 amino acids. The junction had 22 bases not matched to a gene; V was cut back by 6 bases and J by 3 bases. The CDR3 sequence is CAISPGTGGGGAGPNYEQYF. In nucleotides, the CDR3 is TGTGCCATCAGCCCCGGGACAGGGGGGGGCGGAGCGGGCCCAAACTACGAGCAGTACTTC.

This clonotype showed up just a few times. V is TRBV25-1 and J is TRBJ2-7; the D gene is possibly TRBD1 (8 bases). V dropped 3 bases and J dropped 0 bases, with 15 bases sitting between them. The CDR3 is 16 amino acids. Per the germline V gene, CDR1 is MGHDK and CDR2 is SYGVNS. The CDR3 bases are TGTGCCAGCAGTGATCCGAACAGGGGGGGCTCCTACGAGCAGTACTTC. Protein sequence: CASSDPNRGGSYEQYF.

This clonotype was recorded at least ten times. The CDR3: CSAMGLAGGPGSEQYF. The CDR3 DNA follows: TGCAGTGCTATGGGACTAGCGGGAGGGCCGGGTTCCGAGCAGTACTTC. V usage is TRBV20-1 and J usage is TRBJ2-7, with TRBD2 matching 16 bases. This CDR3 region has 16 residues. After removal of 4 bases from V and 6 bases from J, the junction contained 9 bases not matched to a gene. Germline V lookup: CDR1 DFQATT, CDR2 SNEGSKA (reference sequence).

This clonotype has only a few counts. The rearrangement links TRBV7-2 to TRBJ2-7, with 8 bases fitting TRBD2. The germline V gene has CDR1 SGHTA and CDR2 FQGNSA. V lost 7 bases to trimming and J lost 7 bases; unmatched junction nucleotides: 9. CDR3 size: 13 residues. This CDR3 is CASNGGEVGEQYF. The CDR3 bases are TGTGCCAGCAACGGGGGGGAGGTTGGGGAGCAGTACTTC. Drawing the rest from reference TRBV7-2 and TRBJ2-7, the complete variable domain is GAGVSQSPSNKVTEKGKDVELRCDPISGHTALYWYRQSLGQGLEFLIYFQGNSAPDKSGLPSDRFSAERTGGSVSTLTIQRTQQEDSAVYLCASNGGEVGEQYFGPGTRLTVT.

The chain is built from TRBV7-6 and TRBJ2-1; the D gene is possibly TRBD2 (5 bases). The germline V gene has CDR1 SGHVS and CDR2 FNYEAQ. V dropped 1 base and J dropped 3 bases, with 13 bases sitting between them. CDR3 length: 16 amino acids. The CDR3 nucleotides are TGTGCCAGCAGCTTAGTGGTGGGAGCGGTCTACAATGAGCAGTTCTTC. Protein product: CASSLVVGAVYNEQFF.

The genes are TRBV7-9 and TRBJ2-3, with a weak D call TRBD1 (6 bases). Trimming cost V 5 bases and J 5 bases, with 23 bases left between them. CDR3 length: 17 amino acids. Germline CDR1 and CDR2: SEHNR and FQNEAQ (reference sequence). The CDR3 spells CASSPGIDRKGGDTQYF. The CDR3 bases are TGTGCCAGCAGCCCCGGTATCGACAGGAAAGGGGGAGATACGCAGTATTTT.

The sample holds a few counts of this clonotype. The J gene is TRBJ1-1, the V gene TRBV5-1; 8 nucleotides align to TRBD1. This CDR3 is built from 14 residues. Looked up from germline, CDR1 is SGHRS and CDR2 is YFSETQ. V shed 5 bases and J 0 bases; nucleotides not matched to a gene: 3. The CDR3 coding sequence is TGCGCCAGCAGGACAGGGGAGATGAACACTGAAGCTTTCTTT. Protein sequence: CASRTGEMNTEAFF.

The gene calls are TRBV20-1 and TRBJ2-1; D could derive from TRBD1 or TRBD2 (5 bases each). In germline, CDR1 is DFQATT, CDR2 SNEGSKA (reference sequence). The CDR3 sequence is 15 residues long. V was clipped by 3 bases and J by 2 bases, with 14 bases between them. As DNA, the CDR3 is TGCAGTGCTAGGTCCCCGAGGGGCCCCTACAATGAGCAGTTCTTC. This codes for CSARSPRGPYNEQFF.

The rearrangement links TRBV21-1 to TRBJ2-2; the DNA was not compared with TRBD1, the D call given in the table. TRBV21-1 is tagged as a pseudogene. The CDR3 loop spans 14 amino acids. DNA for the CDR3: TGTGCCAGCAGCAAAAAGTCAAGGGGCGGGGAGCTGTTTTTT. Amino acid sequence: CASSKKSRGGELFF.

This clonotype was observed many times. V is TRBV7-2 and J is TRBJ2-2; D might be TRBD2 (5 bases). The CDR3 covers 15 residues. Germline V lookup: CDR1 SGHTA, CDR2 FQGNSA. V shed 5 bases and J shed 7 bases, with 17 bases lying between them. As DNA, the CDR3 is TGTGCCAGCAGCACTAGGGTGGGAAACGGCGGGGAGCTGTTTTTT. Amino acids: CASSTRVGNGGELFF.

The chain combines TRBV20-1 with TRBJ2-3, with 8 bases matching TRBD2. J gave up 2 bases and V 3 bases, and 7 bases lay outside the gene matches. From germline, CDR1 is DFQATT and CDR2 SNEGSKA (reference sequence). CDR3 length: 15 amino acids. DNA of the CDR3: TGCAGTGCTAGTATGACTAGCGAGAACACAGATACGCAGTATTTT. Residues: CSASMTSENTDTQYF.

The V gene is TRBV20-1, the J gene TRBJ2-7; TRBD2 aligns across 11 bases. The CDR3 has 14 residues. Germline V gene lookup returns CDR1 DFQATT and CDR2 SNEGSKA (reference sequence). The CDR3 coding sequence is TGCAGCCCCTTCGGACTAGCGGGTAACCACGAGCAGTACTTC. Its protein is CSPFGLAGNHEQYF.

This chain connects TRBV4-3 to TRBJ2-1; no definite D call. Germline assignment: CDR1 LGHNA and CDR2 YSLEER. This CDR3 comprises 13 residues. V was trimmed by 0 bases and J by 12 bases, leaving 12 bases between them. The DNA of the CDR3 is TGCGCCAGCAGCCAAGATAGTGGAAGTCGGCAGTTCTTC. Amino acid sequence: CASSQDSGSRQFF.

This chain uses TRBV9 with TRBJ2-5, with 7 bases that match TRBD2. The J segment lost 1 base and the V segment lost 3 bases, leaving 9 bases of the junction unmatched. This CDR3 has 16 amino acids. The germline V gene encodes CDR1 SGDLS and CDR2 YYNGEE. This chain's CDR3 is CASSAGRASGQETQYF. As DNA, the CDR3 is TGTGCCAGCAGCGCAGGGCGGGCTAGCGGCCAAGAGACCCAGTACTTC.

This clonotype has a count of ten or more. The CDR3 bases are TGTGCCAGCAGCCCCCGTCCAAACAATGAGCAGTTCTTC. This codes for CASSPRPNNEQFF. The genes are TRBV7-3 and TRBJ2-1; D is unresolved. In germline, CDR1 is SGHTA, CDR2 FQGTGA. V shed 5 bases and J shed 5 bases, with 10 bases lying between them. The CDR3 totals 13 residues.

The chain couples TRBV29-1 to TRBJ2-2; 7 bases align to TRBD1. Germline V gives CDR1 SQVTM, CDR2 ANQGSEA. The V segment lost 6 bases and the J segment 5 bases; nucleotides outside the gene matches: 9. The CDR3 is made up of 14 amino acids. This chain's CDR3 is CSVRDRRGTGELFF. DNA of the CDR3: TGCAGCGTACGGGACAGAAGGGGAACCGGGGAGCTGTTTTTT.

The chain combines TRBV29-1 with TRBJ2-2; D not resolved. Trimming stripped 2 bases from V and 8 bases from J, with 12 bases between. Germline assignment: CDR1 SQVTM and CDR2 ANQGSEA. The CDR3 runs to 13 residues. The CDR3 sequence: CSVENYAGGELFF. The CDR3 DNA reads as TGCAGCGTTGAAAACTATGCCGGAGGGGAGCTGTTTTTT.

This clonotype was observed many times. The chain joins TRBV29-1 to TRBJ1-2; 10 bases match TRBD1. Germline CDR1 is SQVTM and CDR2 is ANQGSEA. J gave up 5 bases and V 4 bases, and 4 bases lay outside the gene matches. The CDR3 sequence is 13 residues long. CDR3 sequence: CSVGRQGAYGYTF. In nucleotides, the CDR3 is TGCAGCGTTGGTCGACAGGGGGCGTATGGCTACACCTTC. The variable domain in full, completed from reference TRBV29-1 and TRBJ1-2, reads SAVISQKPSRDICQRGTSLTIQCQVDSQVTMMFWYRQQPGQSLTLIATANQGSEATYESGFVIDKFPISRPNLTFSTLTVSNMSPEDSSIYLCSVGRQGAYGYTFGSGTRLTVV.

This clonotype occurred many times. The rearrangement uses TRBV27 and TRBJ1-1, with 10 bases identical to TRBD1. The ends lost 6 bases at V and 5 bases at J; junction bases unmatched: 9. Germline V gene sequence: CDR1 MNHEY, CDR2 SMNVEV (reference sequence). The length of the CDR3 is 15 residues. The DNA of the CDR3 is TGTGCCAGCAGACCTGTGACAGGGGGCGGGACTGAAGCTTTCTTT. This sequence encodes CASRPVTGGGTEAFF.

J is TRBJ1-2 and V is TRBV14, with 9 nucleotides matching TRBD1. With V trimmed by 3 bases and J by 4 bases, 6 bases remained unmatched. This CDR3 has 15 residues. CDR1 and CDR2 (germline): SGHDN, FVKESK. Written as DNA, the CDR3 is TGTGCCAGCAGCCAGCTGGACAGGGGAGCCTATGGCTACACCTTC. Protein sequence: CASSQLDRGAYGYTF.

V usage is TRBV5-1 and J usage is TRBJ2-7; no reliable D call. V shed 5 bases and J shed 0 bases, with 9 bases lying between them. Germline CDR1 is SGHRS and CDR2 is YFSETQ. The CDR3 has 13 amino acids. The CDR3 coding sequence is TGCGCCAGCAGTCAAAACCCCTCCTACGAGCAGTACTTC. Protein sequence: CASSQNPSYEQYF.

This clonotype was picked up a small number of times. The chain's CDR3 is CASSKQENQPQHF. CDR3 in DNA: TGTGCCAGCAGTAAACAGGAGAATCAGCCCCAGCATTTT. The chain uses TRBV12-3 or TRBV12-4 and TRBJ1-5; tentative D call: TRBD1 (5 bases). Trimming left V 5 bases short and J 4 bases short, with 9 bases between. This CDR3 is built from 13 residues.

Only a few counts were recorded for this clonotype. The CDR3 here is CASAKWDTGNEQFF. The CDR3 DNA is TGTGCCAGCGCCAAGTGGGACACAGGGAATGAGCAGTTCTTC. The chain carries TRBV3-1 and TRBJ2-1; possible D gene TRBD1, 6 bases. The CDR3 runs 14 residues. Trimming cost V 8 bases and J 7 bases, with 18 bases left between them. From germline, CDR1 is LGHDT and CDR2 YNNKEL (reference sequence).

The chain uses TRBV30 and TRBJ2-1, with 11 bases fitting TRBD2. Trimming at V came to 2 bases and at J to 2 bases, leaving 14 bases not matched to a gene. The germline V gene has CDR1 GTSNPN and CDR2 SVGIG (reference sequence). The length of the CDR3 is 19 residues. Here the CDR3 reads CAWSTRTSGSIAAYNEQFF. CDR3 DNA: TGTGCCTGGAGTACGCGGACTAGCGGGTCAATCGCTGCCTACAATGAGCAGTTCTTC.